The 3 T cell receptor beta chains presented below share a single source sample, sequenced in a study of T cells in localized non-small cell lung cancer. TCRdb's copy holds only in-frame clones and misses some; the assay was immunoSEQ multiplex PCR. The sample lists fewer than 25,000 clones; roughly nine tenths were seen once. This material consisted of peripheral blood, taken before any cancer treatment. The receptor set was obtained from a woman aged 40-69 years with stage I lung adenocarcinoma.

The V and J genes are TRBV7-8 and TRBJ2-3; TRBD1 is a possible D gene (5 bases). Trimming left V 5 bases short and J 4 bases short, with 10 bases between. CDR3 length equals 13 residues. CDR1 SGHVS and CDR2 FQNEAQ come from the germline V gene. Here the CDR3 reads CASSQTGPDTQYF. In nucleotides, the CDR3 is TGTGCCAGCAGCCAAACAGGTCCAGATACGCAGTATTTT.

This rearrangement joins TRBV5-6 to TRBJ1-5, with D possibly being TRBD1 (6 bases). The V gene lost 4 bases and the J gene lost 2 bases, with 13 bases spanning the gap. This CDR3 comprises 15 residues. Per germline, CDR1 SGHDT and CDR2 YYEEEE. The DNA of the CDR3 is TGTGCCAGCAGCCGACAGGAAGTAGGCAATCAGCCCCAGCATTTT. It encodes CASSRQEVGNQPQHF.

The chain combines TRBV18 with TRBJ2-7; no firm D call. Germline V CDR1 and CDR2: KGHSH, LQKENI. Trimming took 4 bases from V and 0 from J, leaving 7 bases between them. This CDR3 region has 13 residues. CDR3: CASSQGSSYEQYF. DNA for the CDR3: TGTGCCAGCTCACAGGGCAGCTCCTACGAGCAGTACTTC.